This is a list of T cell receptor beta chains from one sample in a study of beta chain features in type 1 diabetes. Here immunoSEQ multiplex PCR was the method, and the copy in TCRdb shows in-frame clones only, minus some. The profile covers 600,000 or so clones, with around 11% appearing a single time and more than 0.1% taken by the ten largest. Input material: naive CD4+ T cells from blood. The receptors derive from a young man with type 1 diabetes. Each CDR3 is given with its conserved first and last residue.

V gene,J gene,CDR3 protein
TRBV5-4,TRBJ2-6,CASSTNMGSGANVLTF
TRBV2,TRBJ1-5,CASSEWAGQPQHF
TRBV9,TRBJ1-2,CASSVRSGQGNGYTF
TRBV5-1,TRBJ2-5,CASSLRGTLDQETQYF
TRBV29-1,TRBJ1-5,CSVRDLNQPQHF
TRBV4-3,TRBJ2-1,CASSQDSGSYNEQFF
TRBV4-1,TRBJ2-5,CASSQDPQADGETQYF
TRBV10-3,TRBJ1-3,CAISDNRSSGNTIYF
TRBV30,TRBJ1-3,CAWRGLTSGNTIYF
TRBV13,TRBJ2-6,CASSKSGLAGAGANVLTF
TRBV7-9,TRBJ2-1,CASSLAGQEQFF
TRBV19,TRBJ1-1,CASTPEAFF
TRBV15,TRBJ2-5,CATSRNGQGETQYF
TRBV27,TRBJ2-7,CASSFVGMGEQYF
TRBV10-3,TRBJ2-7,CAISLTEYYEQYF
TRBV4-3,TRBJ2-3,CASSQDLTSGGTDTQYF
TRBV2,TRBJ2-1,CASSAERGTYNEQFF
TRBV7-2,TRBJ2-5,CASSPGGRLQETQYF
TRBV29-1,TRBJ2-1,CSVGDRSYNEQFF
TRBV7-2,TRBJ2-5,CASSSPGPQETQYF
TRBV14,TRBJ2-1,CASSPTPGLAGGRNEQFF
TRBV20-1,TRBJ2-5,CSATGDETQYF